The 23 T cell receptor beta chains in this list originate from one sample, sequenced in a study of T cells in Graves' hyperthyroidism and ophthalmopathy. What was amplified from RNA transcripts were TCR beta CDR3 regions. During a first-round RT-PCR of the TCR CDR3, the HTBI primer set was used. TCRdb independently ran MiXCR on the multiplex PCR reads; one entry per CDR3 protein. The sample lists around 600,000 distinct CDR3 sequences, approximately 15% occurring once. Sequenced sample: blood. The receptors shown here come from a woman aged 40 to 50 with Graves' ophthalmopathy.

Concerning this clonotype itself: A much larger clone sits a single nucleotide away, making a read error possible. This sequence joins TRBV28 and TRBJ1-3; no firm D call. There are 15 residues in the CDR3. Trimming removed 4 bases at V and 4 bases at J, with 14 bases between. From germline, CDR1 is MDHEN and CDR2 SYDVKM. CDR3 sequence reads: CASSSHTARGNTIYF. The CDR3 coding sequence is TGTGCCAGCAGTTCCCACACTGCGCGAGGAAACACCATATATTTT.

The rearrangement uses TRBV6-2 or TRBV6-3 and TRBJ1-5; D gene ambiguous. CDR3 length: 15 residues. Trimming left V 6 bases short and J 5 bases short, with 17 bases between. CDR1 is MNHEY and CDR2 is SVGEGT in the germline V gene. Here the CDR3 reads CASRALRVSDQPQHF. CDR3 sequence (DNA): TGTGCCAGCAGGGCCCTTCGGGTCTCGGATCAGCCCCAGCATTTT.

This clonotype was seen at least ten times. The chain combines TRBV2 with TRBJ2-6, with TRBD1 identical over 7 bases. Germline V gene lookup returns CDR1 SNHLY and CDR2 FYNNEI. Trimming at V came to 7 bases and at J to 2 bases, leaving 5 bases not matched to a gene. The CDR3 is 15 residues long. The CDR3 protein is CASTLTGTGANVLTF. For the CDR3, the DNA is TGTGCCAGCACATTGACAGGGACTGGGGCCAACGTCCTGACTTTC. Looking up the rest from reference TRBV2 and TRBJ2-6 gives the full variable domain: EPEVTQTPSHQVTQMGQEVILRCVPISNHLYFYWYRQILGQKVEFLVSFYNNEISEKSEIFDDQFSVERPDGSNFTLKIRSTKLEDSAMYFCASTLTGTGANVLTFGAGSRLTVL.

The CDR3 DNA reads TGTGCCAGCAGCTTGGAACGGCTATATGGCTACACCTTC. This encodes CASSLERLYGYTF. The chain uses TRBV5-6 and TRBJ1-2; the D is unclear. From germline, CDR1 is SGHDT and CDR2 YYEEEE. The CDR3 extends over 13 amino acids. V was shortened by 0 bases and J by 5 bases, with 8 bases between the two germline ends.

This clonotype appeared a few times. The genes are TRBV3-1 and TRBJ2-7; TRBD2 might be the D (6 bases). Trimming removed 3 bases from V and 0 bases from J, with 9 bases in between. Germline-derived CDR1 and CDR2 are LGHDT and YNNKEL (reference sequence). The CDR3 spans 14 residues. Here the CDR3 reads CASSHGAGSYEQYF. As DNA, the CDR3 is TGTGCCAGCAGCCACGGAGCGGGCTCCTACGAGCAGTACTTC.

In its sample, this clonotype was seen a few times. The V call is TRBV2, the J call TRBJ2-5; TRBD1 is a possible D gene (6 bases). V lost 6 bases to trimming and J lost 4 bases, with 15 bases between them. The CDR3 runs 14 residues. Germline V gives CDR1 SNHLY, CDR2 FYNNEI. In DNA form, the CDR3 reads TGTGCCAGCAGCTATACAGGGCCCTCAGAGACCCAGTACTTC. This codes for CASSYTGPSETQYF. Variable domain in full (rest from reference TRBV2 and TRBJ2-5): EPEVTQTPSHQVTQMGQEVILRCVPISNHLYFYWYRQILGQKVEFLVSFYNNEISEKSEIFDDQFSVERPDGSNFTLKIRSTKLEDSAMYFCASSYTGPSETQYFGPGTRLLVL.

This clonotype was observed a handful of times. The rearrangement uses TRBV19 and TRBJ2-2; no clear D gene. This CDR3 contains 15 residues. From germline, CDR1 is LNHDA and CDR2 SQIVND (reference sequence). V was cut by 5 bases and J by 2 bases, with 12 bases left in between. The DNA for the CDR3 is TGTGCCAGTAGTTTGAAAAAAGTCAACACCGGGGAGCTGTTTTTT. Translating gives CASSLKKVNTGELFF.

This clonotype was found many times. V is TRBV6-5 and J is TRBJ1-1, with D tentatively TRBD1 (5 bases). V was trimmed by 0 bases and J by 1 base, leaving 6 bases between them. The CDR3 contains 14 residues. Germline CDR1 is MNHEY and CDR2 is SVGAGI. The CDR3 DNA follows: TGTGCCAGCAGTTACTCTCAGGGGAACACTGAAGCTTTCTTT. Amino acids: CASSYSQGNTEAFF.

This clonotype was observed a few times. This sequence joins TRBV29-1 and TRBJ1-1; weak D call: TRBD1 (5 bases). This CDR3 region has 10 residues. The germline V gene encodes CDR1 SQVTM and CDR2 ANQGSEA. CDR3 region: CRTGGTEAFF. CDR3 DNA: TGCAGAACTGGGGGGACTGAAGCTTTCTTT.

This clonotype was seen a handful of times. The chain has TRBV6-2 or TRBV6-3 and TRBJ2-3; the D is unclear. CDR1 MNHEY and CDR2 SVGEGT come from the germline V gene. V was clipped by 0 bases and J by 0 bases, with 19 bases between them. The CDR3 sequence is 19 residues long. Here the CDR3 DNA reads TGTGCCAGCAGTTACTCGAAGGTATTTCGAGCTCCTAGCACAGATACGCAGTATTTT. Its protein is CASSYSKVFRAPSTDTQYF.

This clonotype showed up just a few times. Relative to the germline gene, one junction end is altered; a read error may explain this. The chain is built from TRBV7-7 and TRBJ2-2, with D possibly matching TRBD1 (6 bases). Germline V gene lookup returns CDR1 SSHAT and CDR2 FNYEAQ (reference sequence). This CDR3 is built from 14 residues. The CDR3 sequence: CASSPQGGTGELFF. The CDR3 bases are TGTGCTAGCAGCCCACAGGGCGGCACCGGGGAGCTGTTTTTT.

In this sample, this clonotype turned up many times. The chain links TRBV27 to TRBJ1-1, with D maybe TRBD1 (6 bases). Trimming shortened V by 6 bases and J by 1 base, and 21 bases separated the two germline ends. Germline assignment: CDR1 MNHEY and CDR2 SMNVEV (reference sequence). CDR3 length equals 17 residues. DNA for the CDR3: TGTGCCAGCAGCCCTACCGTTTGGGGGCATGGGAACACTGAAGCTTTCTTT. This gives the protein CASSPTVWGHGNTEAFF.

This clonotype has ten or more counts. The chain has TRBV2 and TRBJ2-7; the D is unclear. Germline V gene data show CDR1 as SNHLY and CDR2 as FYNNEI. Trimming took 8 bases from V and 0 from J, leaving 5 bases between them. The CDR3 sequence is 11 residues long. Here the CDR3 reads CASGISYEQYF. Written as DNA, the CDR3 is TGTGCCAGCGGGATCTCCTACGAGCAGTACTTC.

This clonotype occurred many times. The J gene is TRBJ2-7, the V gene TRBV20-1, with 11 bases identical to TRBD2. With 6 bases clipped from V and 4 bases from J, the junction kept 5 bases outside the gene matches. Germline lookup yields CDR1 DFQATT and CDR2 SNEGSKA (reference sequence). This CDR3 region has 13 residues. The CDR3 here is CSAAGLAAYEQYF. CDR3 bases: TGCAGTGCCGCGGGACTAGCGGCTTACGAGCAGTACTTC.

This clonotype was recorded many times. The chain links TRBV12-3 or TRBV12-4 to TRBJ1-2, with a weak D call TRBD1 (5 bases). Trimming cost V 5 bases and J 8 bases, with 24 bases left between them. The CDR3 consists of 16 residues. The CDR3 DNA reads TGTGCCAGCAGTCCATCCCGCGTCAGGGCGGGTTACGGCTACACCTTC. Translated, it gives CASSPSRVRAGYGYTF.

This clonotype was counted ten times or more. J is TRBJ2-3 and V is TRBV11-2, with 13 bases matching TRBD2. Germline assignment: CDR1 SGHAT and CDR2 FQNNGV. Trimming removed 4 bases from V and 6 bases from J; junction bases left unmatched: 7. This CDR3 spans 16 amino acids. The chain's CDR3 is CASSSRTSGRWDTQYF. The CDR3, as DNA: TGTGCCAGCAGCTCCCGGACTAGCGGGAGATGGGATACGCAGTATTTT.

The chain uses TRBV30 and TRBJ2-1; no clear D. Germline lookup yields CDR1 GTSNPN and CDR2 SVGIG (reference sequence). The CDR3 totals 14 residues. The V and J ends lost 3 bases and 0 bases respectively, with 9 bases between them. As DNA, the CDR3 is TGTGCCTGGAGCCCCCGGAGCTCCTACAATGAGCAGTTCTTC. Its protein product is CAWSPRSSYNEQFF.

This clonotype turned up a few times. The chain couples TRBV5-8 to TRBJ1-3, with TRBD1 matching 10 bases. From germline, CDR1 is SGHTS and CDR2 YDEGEE. Trimming removed 5 bases from V and 4 bases from J; junction bases left unmatched: 6. The CDR3 runs 15 residues. In nucleotides, the CDR3 is TGTGCCAGCAGTACCGGGACAGGGGAAGGAAACACCATATATTTT. It specifies CASSTGTGEGNTIYF.

This clonotype was recorded a few times. The chain has TRBV7-9 and TRBJ1-2, with D perhaps matching TRBD1 (5 bases). Looked up from germline, CDR1 is SEHNR and CDR2 is FQNEAQ (reference sequence). The CDR3 has 13 residues. Trimming pared 8 bases from V and 4 bases from J, leaving 14 bases between. The CDR3 DNA reads TGTGCCAGCGGAGCCGGGACGGTCTATGGCTACACCTTC. This translates into CASGAGTVYGYTF.

The J gene is TRBJ2-4, the V gene TRBV6-1; the match to TRBD1 covers 7 bases. There are 15 residues in the CDR3. Germline V CDR1 and CDR2: MNHNS, SASEGT. The junction had 3 bases not matched to a gene; V was cut back by 4 bases and J by 0 bases. The CDR3 DNA follows: TGTGCCAGCAGTGGGCAGGGGGTAGCCAAAAACATTCAGTACTTC. Its protein product is CASSGQGVAKNIQYF.

To note about this clonotype: The junction departs from germline at one end; a sequencing error may be responsible. The genes are TRBV5-1 and TRBJ1-1; tentatively, D is TRBD1 (5 bases). Germline V gene sequence: CDR1 SGHRS, CDR2 YFSETQ. This CDR3 comprises 14 residues. DNA of the CDR3: TGCGCCAGCAGCCGTCAGGACAAGAACACTGAAGCTTCCTTT. It translates to CASSRQDKNTEASF.

This clonotype has a single count. This chain uses TRBV5-1 with TRBJ2-7; unclear D gene. Germline V gene lookup returns CDR1 SGHRS and CDR2 YFSETQ. The germline V and J ends were trimmed by 4 bases and 5 bases, with 10 bases remaining between them. The CDR3 is made up of 12 amino acids. CDR3 sequence reads: CASSALDNEQYF. CDR3 DNA sequence: TGCGCCAGCAGCGCGCTTGACAACGAGCAGTACTTC. Supplemented by reference TRBV5-1 and TRBJ2-7, the full variable domain reads KAGVTQTPRYLIKTRGQQVTLSCSPISGHRSVSWYQQTPGQGLQFLFEYFSETQRNKGNFPGRFSGRQFSNSRSEMNVSTLELGDSALYLCASSALDNEQYFGPGTRLTVT.

This clonotype has ten or more counts. The chain uses TRBV6-1 and TRBJ1-5; D may be TRBD1 (6 bases). The CDR3 covers 16 residues. The germline V and J ends were trimmed by 2 bases and 1 base, with 12 bases remaining between them. Germline-derived CDR1 and CDR2 are MNHNS and SASEGT. The CDR3 coding sequence is TGTGCCAGCAGTGAACGGGGGCCGGGGAGCAATCAGCCCCAGCATTTT. This gives the protein CASSERGPGSNQPQHF.